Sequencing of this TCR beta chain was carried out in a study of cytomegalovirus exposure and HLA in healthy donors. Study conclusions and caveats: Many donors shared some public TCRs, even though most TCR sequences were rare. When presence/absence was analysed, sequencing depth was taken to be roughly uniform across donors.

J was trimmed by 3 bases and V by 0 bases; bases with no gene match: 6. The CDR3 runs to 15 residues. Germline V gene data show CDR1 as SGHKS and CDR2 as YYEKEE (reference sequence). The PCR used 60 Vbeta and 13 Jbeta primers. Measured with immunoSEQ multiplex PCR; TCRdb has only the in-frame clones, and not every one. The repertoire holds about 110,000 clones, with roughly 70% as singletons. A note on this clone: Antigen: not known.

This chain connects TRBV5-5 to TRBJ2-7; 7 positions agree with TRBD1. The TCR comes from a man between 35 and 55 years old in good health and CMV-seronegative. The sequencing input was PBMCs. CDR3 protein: CASSLARNRGYEQYF. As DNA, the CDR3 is TGTGCCAGCAGCTTGGCCCGCAACAGGGGCTACGAGCAGTACTTC.